This TCR beta chain was retrieved from a study of blood T cell repertoires in COVID-19. Background on the study: The cDNA or gDNA used as material had been derived from T cells, B-cell-depleted T cells, or PBMCs.

This clone was picked up a small number of times. Some clones are missing from TCRdb's copy, which holds only in-frame ones; the method was immunoSEQ multiplex PCR. The table has 220,000 or so clones, around 81% seen once. V lost 2 bases and J 0 bases, leaving 13 bases between the germline ends. This CDR3 has 16 residues. Per the germline V gene, CDR1 is SGHTA and CDR2 is FQGNSA. The receptor comes from an older woman with acute or convalescent COVID-19. Material for sequencing was peripheral blood. The J gene is TRBJ1-1, the V gene TRBV7-2; TRBD1 might be the D (5 bases). The CDR3 coding sequence is TGTGCCAGCAGCTTATCGAGCGGGGGGGTGAACACTGAAGCTTTCTTT. Translating it yields CASSLSSGGVNTEAFF.